The 13 T cell receptor beta chains reported below all come from one sample, sequenced in a study of patients and donors after allogeneic stem cell transplantation. One entry per CDR3 protein results from TCRdb running MiXCR on the RT-PCR reads. This sample yields under 30,000 distinct CDR3 sequences, of which about 8% are seen a single time; approximately 48% belongs to the top ten. The sample taken for sequencing was blood, either unsorted or a sorted T cell fraction (not recorded which). These TCRs come from a human donor who was either an allogeneic HSCT recipient or a stem cell or donor lymphocyte infusion donor (not recorded which). It is not recorded whose cells these are; they may come from a transplant donor.

This clonotype has at least ten counts. This chain links TRBV3-1 with TRBJ1-1; D gene uncertain. The V gene's germline CDR1 is LGHDT and CDR2 YNNKEL (reference sequence). The CDR3 runs to 13 residues. Trimming left V 6 bases short and J 5 bases short, with 13 bases between. The CDR3 reads CASRKLWVTEAFF. Written as DNA, the CDR3 is TGTGCCAGCAGAAAATTGTGGGTTACTGAAGCTTTCTTT.

The chain combines TRBV7-9 with TRBJ2-5, with 8 bases aligning to TRBD2. The CDR3 sequence is 15 residues long. CDR1 and CDR2 from the germline V gene are SEHNR and FQNEAQ (reference sequence). Trimming removed 1 base from V and 5 bases from J; junction bases left unmatched: 6. Here the CDR3 reads CASSLGLAMGETQYF. In DNA form, the CDR3 reads TGTGCCAGCAGCTTAGGACTAGCGATGGGGGAGACCCAGTACTTC.

This clonotype has ten or more counts. V usage is TRBV7-9 and J usage is TRBJ2-3; 7 bases agree with TRBD1. Per germline, CDR1 SEHNR and CDR2 FQNEAQ (reference sequence). This CDR3 spans 16 amino acids. V gave up 5 bases and J gave up 6 bases; unmatched junction bases: 14. The CDR3 nucleotides are TGTGCCAGCAGCCCGAAGATAACCACAGGGGAGGATACGCAGTATTTT. The encoded protein is CASSPKITTGEDTQYF.

This clonotype has a count of ten or more. This sequence joins TRBV12-3 or TRBV12-4 and TRBJ1-5, with a weak D call TRBD1 (5 bases). This CDR3 is 15 amino acids long. V dropped 6 bases and J dropped 3 bases, with 15 bases sitting between them. The CDR3 DNA is TGTGCCAGCAGAGCAACAGGTTTCAACAATCAGCCCCAGCATTTT. The encoded protein is CASRATGFNNQPQHF.

This clonotype was counted many times. The chain combines TRBV27 with TRBJ2-3; no definite D call. The CDR3 runs to 15 residues. In germline, CDR1 is MNHEY, CDR2 SMNVEV (reference sequence). Between the trimmed V and J ends, which lost 1 base and 0 bases, there was a span of 8 bases. CDR3 in amino acids: CASSLFAESTDTQYF. CDR3 DNA sequence: TGTGCCAGCAGTTTATTCGCGGAAAGCACAGATACGCAGTATTTT.

This chain connects TRBV9 to TRBJ2-7, with TRBD2 matching over 7 bases. V lost 2 bases, J lost 1 base, and 6 bases stayed unmatched. Germline V gene sequence: CDR1 SGDLS, CDR2 YYNGEE. This CDR3 spans 15 amino acids. The chain's CDR3 is CASSVGLEQSYEQYF. The CDR3, as DNA: TGTGCCAGCAGCGTTGGACTAGAGCAATCCTACGAGCAGTACTTC. Combining the CDR3 with reference TRBV9 and TRBJ2-7 gives the whole variable domain DSGVTQTPKHLITATGQRVTLRCSPRSGDLSVYWYQQSLDQGLQFLIQYYNGEERAKGNILERFSAQQFPDLHSELNLSSLELGDSALYFCASSVGLEQSYEQYFGPGTRLTVT.

This clonotype was detected a few times. The junction differs from germline at one of its ends, possibly a read error. The V gene is TRBV11-3, the J gene TRBJ2-7; the match to TRBD2 covers 10 bases. The length of the CDR3 is 12 residues. The germline V gene has CDR1 SGHNT and CDR2 YENEEA. The CDR3 coding sequence is TGTGCCAGCAGCCCCGAGCGGGGGGGCCCCACCTTC. Residues: CASSPERGGPTF.

Many counts were recorded for this clonotype. This chain connects TRBV28 to TRBJ2-7, with a weak D call TRBD2 (5 bases). The V gene's germline CDR1 is MDHEN and CDR2 SYDVKM. V dropped 3 bases and J dropped 6 bases, with 12 bases sitting between them. The CDR3 spans 13 residues. DNA of the CDR3: TGTGCCAGCAGTTTGGCGGGTCCCTCCGAGCAGTACTTC. Translated: CASSLAGPSEQYF.

At least ten counts were recorded for this clonotype. The chain employs TRBV6-5 and TRBJ1-1; TRBD1 agrees at 7 bases. V trimming: 4 bases; J trimming: 1 base; junction bases outside the gene matches: 6. The CDR3 is 15 amino acids. CDR1 MNHEY and CDR2 SVGAGI come from the germline V gene. This chain's CDR3 is CASSSAGQRNTEAFF. The CDR3, as DNA: TGTGCCAGCAGTTCTGCGGGACAGCGGAACACTGAAGCTTTCTTT.

The J gene is TRBJ2-3, the V gene TRBV4-1, with 9 bases lining up with TRBD2. From germline, CDR1 is MGHRA and CDR2 YSYEKL. Germline trimming cut 0 bases from V and 6 bases from J; bases unmatched to any gene: 7. The CDR3 is 16 amino acids. The CDR3 DNA follows: TGCGCCAGCAGCCAAGATCGGTTCCTAGCGGGGGATACGCAGTATTTT. Its protein is CASSQDRFLAGDTQYF.

The table lists this clonotype with a few counts. The chain joins TRBV7-3 to TRBJ2-3, with TRBD2 matching over 11 bases. Germline V gives CDR1 SGHTA, CDR2 FQGTGA. CDR3 length equals 15 residues. V gave up 5 bases and J gave up 4 bases; unmatched junction bases: 5. CDR3 DNA: TGTGCCAGCAGCCATAGCGGGGGGGCCTCAGATACGCAGTATTTT. The encoded protein is CASSHSGGASDTQYF. Using reference TRBV7-3 and TRBJ2-3 for the parts outside the CDR3, the full variable domain is GAGVSQTPSNKVTEKGKYVELRCDPISGHTALYWYRQSLGQGPEFLIYFQGTGAADDSGLPNDRFFAVRPEGSVSTLKIQRTERGDSAVYLCASSHSGGASDTQYFGPGTRLTVL.

The V gene is TRBV2, the J gene TRBJ2-3; maybe TRBD2 (5 bases). This CDR3 has 17 amino acids. V lost 3 bases, J lost 1 base, and 17 bases lay in between. Germline CDR1 and CDR2: SNHLY and FYNNEI. Here the CDR3 reads CASSDMDRGKGTDTQYF. CDR3 nucleotides: TGTGCCAGCAGTGATATGGACCGAGGGAAGGGCACAGATACGCAGTATTTT.

The chain is built from TRBV5-8 and TRBJ2-3; 16 nucleotides line up with TRBD2. The CDR3 length is 17 residues. V was clipped by 3 bases and J by 3 bases; unmatched bases: 4. Looked up from germline, CDR1 is SGHTS and CDR2 is YDEGEE. As DNA, the CDR3 is TGTGCCAGCAGCTCGGGACTAGCGGGGGGGCGGACAGATACGCAGTATTTT. Its protein is CASSSGLAGGRTDTQYF.